The T cell receptor beta chain described here comes from a study of CD8 T cells in ankylosing spondylitis. This CDR3 spans 17 amino acids. CDR1 and CDR2 from the germline V gene are LGHNA and YNFKEQ. Trimming left V 4 bases short and J 0 bases short, with 16 bases between. 5'-RACE, quantitative and with molecular barcodes, yielded the TCR beta libraries. TCRdb reanalysed the 5' RACE reads using MiXCR and keeps one entry per CDR3 protein. The sample has hundreds of thousands of distinct CDR3 sequences, about an eighth seen once. Notes on the study in general: Before this, some motif variants had been reported in reactive arthritis synovial fluid and blood. Within matched ankylosing spondylitis synovial fluid, disease-linked clones were reportedly significantly enriched. In ankylosing spondylitis blood, a motif of 7 to 9 highly homologous TCR beta variants appeared characteristic.

This clonotype was observed a handful of times. Its antigen is undetermined. The V call is TRBV4-2, the J call TRBJ1-3, with TRBD1 as a possible D gene (5 bases). Sequences were obtained from blood, either unsorted or a sorted T cell fraction (not recorded which). The receptor was isolated from a male donor with ankylosing spondylitis. The CDR3 region has the DNA TGTGCCAGCAGCCCCCCCGGGGGGGGGTTCTCTGGAAACACCATATATTTT. Protein sequence: CASSPPGGGFSGNTIYF.